Detailed here is one T cell receptor (beta chain). Antigen unknown. With 60 Vbeta and 13 Jbeta primers, the PCR was carried out. As processed by the authors: Approximately 11 million of the 60 million to 80 million unique TCR beta chains counted in a later analysis were shared. Only in-frame clones appear in the TCRdb table, and some are missing; sequencing was by immunoSEQ multiplex PCR. V and J calls and clone size are as listed in that table; D and trimming were resolved from the DNA. The sample has about 160,000 clones, 65% to 85% seen once. This specimen comes from a study of cytomegalovirus exposure and HLA in healthy donors. Points from the study as a whole: Approximately 160 TCR beta chains were listed as cytomegalovirus-associated. Whilst most TCR sequences proved rare, a subset of public TCRs occurred across many donors. It was likely that a cluster of highly shared sequence variants was a sequencing artifact.

The CDR3 runs 19 residues. Germline V lookup: CDR1 SGHAT, CDR2 FQDESV (reference sequence). Trimming left V 3 bases short and J 2 bases short, with 23 bases between. V and J are TRBV11-1 and TRBJ2-1; D may be TRBD1 (6 bases). Sequenced: PBMCs. This clonotype was sampled from a male donor in good health and CMV-seropositive. As DNA, the CDR3 is TGTGCCAGCAGCTTGTTACAGGGAATTGGTGACCCCACCTACAATGAGCAGTTCTTC. This codes for CASSLLQGIGDPTYNEQFF.